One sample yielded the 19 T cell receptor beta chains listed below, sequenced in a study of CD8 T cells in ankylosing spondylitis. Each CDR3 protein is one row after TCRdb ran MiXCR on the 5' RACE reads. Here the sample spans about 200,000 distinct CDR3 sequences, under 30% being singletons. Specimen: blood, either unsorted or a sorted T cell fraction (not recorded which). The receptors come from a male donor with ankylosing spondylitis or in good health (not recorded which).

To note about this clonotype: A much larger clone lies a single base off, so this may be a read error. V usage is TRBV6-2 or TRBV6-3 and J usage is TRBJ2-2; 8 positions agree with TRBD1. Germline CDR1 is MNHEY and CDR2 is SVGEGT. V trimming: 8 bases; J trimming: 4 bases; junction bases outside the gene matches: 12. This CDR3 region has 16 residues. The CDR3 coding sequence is TGTGCCAGCGTCCCGGGGACAGGTCTTTTCACCGGGGAGCTGTTTTTT. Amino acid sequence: CASVPGTGLFTGELFF.

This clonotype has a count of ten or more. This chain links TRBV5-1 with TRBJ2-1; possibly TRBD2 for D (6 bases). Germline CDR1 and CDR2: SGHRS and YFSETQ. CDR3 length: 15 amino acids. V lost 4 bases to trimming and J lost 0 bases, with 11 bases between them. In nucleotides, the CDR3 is TGCGCCAGCAGCCCCATGGGGGGCTCCTACAATGAGCAGTTCTTC. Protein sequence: CASSPMGGSYNEQFF.

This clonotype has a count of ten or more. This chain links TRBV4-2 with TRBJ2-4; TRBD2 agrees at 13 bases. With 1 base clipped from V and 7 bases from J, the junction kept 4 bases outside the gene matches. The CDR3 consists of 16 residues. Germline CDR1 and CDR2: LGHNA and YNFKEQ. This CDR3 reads CASSQGTSGRGNIQYF. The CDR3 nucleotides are TGTGCCAGCAGCCAAGGAACTAGCGGGAGGGGTAACATTCAGTACTTC.

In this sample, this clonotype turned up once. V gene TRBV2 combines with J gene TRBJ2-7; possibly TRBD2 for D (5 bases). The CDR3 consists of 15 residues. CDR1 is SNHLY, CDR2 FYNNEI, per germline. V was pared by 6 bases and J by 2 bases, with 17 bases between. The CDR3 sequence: CASSEAGRTAYEQYF. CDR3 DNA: TGTGCCAGCAGCGAGGCGGGCAGGACCGCCTACGAGCAGTACTTC.

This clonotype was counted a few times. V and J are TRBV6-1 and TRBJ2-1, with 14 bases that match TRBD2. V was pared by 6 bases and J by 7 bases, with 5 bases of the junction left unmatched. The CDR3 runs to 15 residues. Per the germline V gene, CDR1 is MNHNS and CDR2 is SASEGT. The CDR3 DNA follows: TGTGCCAGCAGAACGGGACTAGCGGGAGTTAATGAGCAGTTCTTC. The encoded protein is CASRTGLAGVNEQFF.

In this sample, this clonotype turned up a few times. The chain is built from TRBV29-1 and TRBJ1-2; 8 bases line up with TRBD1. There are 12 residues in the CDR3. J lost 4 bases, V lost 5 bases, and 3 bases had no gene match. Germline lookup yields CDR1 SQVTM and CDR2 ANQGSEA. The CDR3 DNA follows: TGCAGCGTTTCCAGGGGGCTCTATGGCTACACCTTC. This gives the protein CSVSRGLYGYTF. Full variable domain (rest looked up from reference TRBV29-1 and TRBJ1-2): SAVISQKPSRDICQRGTSLTIQCQVDSQVTMMFWYRQQPGQSLTLIATANQGSEATYESGFVIDKFPISRPNLTFSTLTVSNMSPEDSSIYLCSVSRGLYGYTFGSGTRLTVV.

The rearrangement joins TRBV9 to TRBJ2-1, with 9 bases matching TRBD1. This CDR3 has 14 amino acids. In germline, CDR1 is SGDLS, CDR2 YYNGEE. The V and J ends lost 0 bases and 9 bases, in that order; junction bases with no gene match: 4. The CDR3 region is CASSVEGQGIEQFF. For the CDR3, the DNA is TGTGCCAGCAGCGTAGAAGGACAGGGGATTGAGCAGTTCTTC.

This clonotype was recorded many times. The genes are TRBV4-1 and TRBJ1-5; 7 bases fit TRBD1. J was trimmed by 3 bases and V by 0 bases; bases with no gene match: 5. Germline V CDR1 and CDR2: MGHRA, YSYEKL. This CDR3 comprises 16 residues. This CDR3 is CASSQDPGTANQPQHF. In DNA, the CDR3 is TGCGCCAGCAGCCAAGATCCGGGGACAGCCAATCAGCCCCAGCATTTT.

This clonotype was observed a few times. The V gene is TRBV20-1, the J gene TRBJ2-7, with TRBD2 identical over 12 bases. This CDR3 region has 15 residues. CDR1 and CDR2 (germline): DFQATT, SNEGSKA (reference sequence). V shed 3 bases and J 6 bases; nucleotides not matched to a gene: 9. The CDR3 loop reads CSASSLAGGPSEQYF. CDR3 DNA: TGCAGTGCTAGTAGTCTAGCGGGAGGGCCCTCCGAGCAGTACTTC.

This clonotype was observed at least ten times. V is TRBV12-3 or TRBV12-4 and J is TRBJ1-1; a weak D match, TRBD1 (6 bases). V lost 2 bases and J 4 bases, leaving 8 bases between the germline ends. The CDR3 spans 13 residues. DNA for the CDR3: TGTGCCAGCAGTTTAACAGGGTCCACTGAAGCTTTCTTT. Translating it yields CASSLTGSTEAFF.

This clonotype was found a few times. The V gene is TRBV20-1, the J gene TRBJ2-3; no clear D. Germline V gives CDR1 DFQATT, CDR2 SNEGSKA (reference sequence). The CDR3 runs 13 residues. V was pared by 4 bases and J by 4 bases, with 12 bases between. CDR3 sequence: CSAIGSESDTQYF. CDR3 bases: TGCAGTGCTATTGGTTCGGAGTCAGATACGCAGTATTTT.

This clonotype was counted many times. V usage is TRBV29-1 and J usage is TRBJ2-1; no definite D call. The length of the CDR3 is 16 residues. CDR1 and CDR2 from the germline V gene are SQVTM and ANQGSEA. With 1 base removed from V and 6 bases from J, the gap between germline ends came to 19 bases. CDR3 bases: TGCAGCGTTGAAGGAGTGTATAACTACTTTCGCAATGAGCAGTTCTTC. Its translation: CSVEGVYNYFRNEQFF.

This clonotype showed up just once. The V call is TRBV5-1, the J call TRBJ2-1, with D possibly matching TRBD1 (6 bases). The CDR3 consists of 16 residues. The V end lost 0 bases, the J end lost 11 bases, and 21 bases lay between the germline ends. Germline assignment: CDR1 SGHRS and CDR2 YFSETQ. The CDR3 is CASSLELGHEGGKQFF. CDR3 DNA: TGCGCCAGCAGCTTGGAATTGGGGCACGAAGGGGGAAAGCAGTTCTTC.

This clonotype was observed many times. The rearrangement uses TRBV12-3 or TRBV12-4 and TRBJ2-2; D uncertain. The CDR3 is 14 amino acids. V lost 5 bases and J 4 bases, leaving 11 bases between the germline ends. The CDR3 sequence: CASSVSHTTGELFF. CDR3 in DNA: TGTGCCAGCAGTGTGTCGCATACCACCGGGGAGCTGTTTTTT.

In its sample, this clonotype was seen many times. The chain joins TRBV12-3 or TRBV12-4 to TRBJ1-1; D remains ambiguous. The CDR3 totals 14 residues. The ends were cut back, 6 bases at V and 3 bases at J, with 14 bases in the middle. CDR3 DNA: TGTGCCAGCAGCATCCGCGAATGGGACACTGAAGCTTTCTTT. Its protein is CASSIREWDTEAFF.

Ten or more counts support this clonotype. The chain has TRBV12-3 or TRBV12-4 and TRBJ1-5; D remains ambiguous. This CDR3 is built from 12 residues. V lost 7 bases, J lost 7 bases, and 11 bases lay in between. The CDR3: CASTMVGQPQHF. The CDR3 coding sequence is TGTGCCAGCACCATGGTTGGGCAGCCCCAGCATTTT.

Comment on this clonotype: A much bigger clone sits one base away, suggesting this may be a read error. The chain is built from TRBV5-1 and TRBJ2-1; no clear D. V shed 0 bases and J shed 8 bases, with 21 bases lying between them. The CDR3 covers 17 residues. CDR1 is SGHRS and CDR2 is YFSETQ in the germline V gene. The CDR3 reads CASSLGNGGPSGDEQFF. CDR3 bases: TGCGCCAGCAGCTTGGGGAATGGCGGACCCTCGGGCGATGAGCAGTTCTTC.

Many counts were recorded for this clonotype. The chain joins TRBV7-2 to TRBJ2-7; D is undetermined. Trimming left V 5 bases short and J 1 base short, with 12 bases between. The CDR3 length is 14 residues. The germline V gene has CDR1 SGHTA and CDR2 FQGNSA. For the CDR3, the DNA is TGTGCCAGCAGCCTCAAGGCCGGGTCCTACGAGCAGTACTTC. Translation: CASSLKAGSYEQYF.

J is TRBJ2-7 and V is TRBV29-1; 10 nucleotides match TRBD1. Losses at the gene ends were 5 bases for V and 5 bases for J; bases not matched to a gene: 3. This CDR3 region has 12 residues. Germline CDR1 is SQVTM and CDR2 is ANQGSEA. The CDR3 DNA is TGCAGCGTTCGGGACAGGGGAGACGAGCAGTACTTC. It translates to CSVRDRGDEQYF.